This T cell receptor beta chain is from a study of CD8 T cells in ankylosing spondylitis. Overall study results and limits: What appeared characteristic of ankylosing spondylitis blood was a TCR beta motif of fewer than ten highly homologous variants.

In regard to this clonotype: No antigen is known for it.

The CDR3 is 11 amino acids. Germline V lookup: CDR1 SEHNR, CDR2 FQNEAQ (reference sequence). Trimming removed 5 bases at V and 11 bases at J, with 12 bases between. TCRdb passed the 5' RACE reads through MiXCR, listing each CDR3 protein once. The data contain around 220,000 distinct CDR3 sequences, approximately 20% of them singletons. The sequence derives from a male donor with ankylosing spondylitis. Sequencing used blood, either unsorted or a sorted T cell fraction (not recorded which). The V gene is TRBV7-9, the J gene TRBJ1-1; unclear D gene. In DNA form, the CDR3 reads TGTGCCAGCAGCCTCGAAGACGGGGCTTTCTTT. Translation gives CASSLEDGAFF.